This T cell receptor (beta chain) was found in a study of blood T cell repertoires in COVID-19 (dated by TCRdb to about 2020). Describing the broader study: The collaborator samples originated in the United States, Italy and Spain and spanned the acute and convalescent phases of COVID-19. A de-identified subject ID, COVID-19 status, age in years and sex were almost always included in the sample metadata. The repertoires were made available in a free public database intended to serve as a resource for research on the immune response to SARS-CoV-2. The dataset comprised deeply sampled blood TCRbeta repertoires from subjects exposed to, actively infected with, or recovered from COVID-19. The prospective study material was composed of cDNA or gDNA derived from T cells, B-cell-depleted T cells, or PBMCs. Samples were obtained from the ongoing ImmuneRACE study (first 160 participants) and from 950 to 1,500 subjects provided by 6 global collaborators. Where available, HLA class I and class II types were taken from metadata supplied by the sample provider and were not determined by assay-based typing.

To note about this clone: The antigen it binds to is not known. No base quality values were provided; no much bigger clone lies one nucleotide off.

The CDR3 starts with the cysteine, ends with the phenylalanine, and has 15 residues. Here the CDR3 DNA is all that survives: 45 bases in frame from base 1. Relative to germline, V is 10 bases shorter and J is 5 bases shorter, with 23 bases between their ends. The germline V gene (reference sequence) sets CDR1 to LNHDA and CDR2 to SQIVND. Overall results and qualifications from the work: The amount of clinical and demographic metadata varied by source and participant and was provided uncurated.

Each collaborating institution followed its own protocols to collect whole blood in K2EDTA tubes. For TCRbeta analysis, collaborators shipped samples in one of three forms: frozen whole blood, isolated PBMCs, or DNA extracted from either of those sample types. TCRbeta CDR3 regions were amplified from genomic DNA using the immunoSEQ Assay, a bias-controlled multiplex PCR. The source study handled its data this way. Nucleated cell counts per sample were estimated from amplification of reference gene primers within the assay. To quantify the absolute abundance of each unique TCRbeta CDR3 rearrangement, sequence reads were collapsed and filtered. For each sample, productive Simpson clonality was calculated as the square root of Simpson's diversity index across productive rearrangements. The clones in this table, taken by TCRdb from immuneACCESS, are in-frame only. Not every clone is retained; where verified, under half of the shortfall comes from an unresolved V gene, and the cause of the rest is unknown. V, J and clone size were drawn from that table, and D and trimming were deduced from the DNA. The sample data list 110,000 to 150,000 clones, and around 82% of these were observed just once. The ten largest clonotypes hold 44% of the sample.

Recombination joined TRBV19 with TRBJ1-1, with TRBD1 perhaps the D gene, on 5 matching bases. This TCR came from a human donor in a cohort sampled during active COVID-19. Input material: peripheral blood. The bases read TGTGCCACAAAAGGGTCGGGGGTAGTTGGAACTGAAGCTTTCTTT. Its amino acids are CATKGSGVVGTEAFF.